The clone carrying this T cell receptor (beta chain) was counted at least ten times. Construction of the TCRbeta library involved unique molecular identifiers. TCRdb processed the PCR reads anew with MiXCR; each CDR3 protein has one entry. The table includes about 200,000 distinct CDR3 sequences, about 14% detected once. V was shortened by 4 bases and J by 7 bases, with 13 bases between the two germline ends. Germline-derived CDR1 and CDR2 are SNHLY and FYNNEI. CDR3 size: 13 residues. The record originates from a study of T-cell reconstitution after alpha-beta-depleted transplantation in children. The chain uses TRBV2 and TRBJ2-5; D is uncertain. The receptor comes from a human donor who donated a stem cell graft to a child with acute lymphoblastic leukemia. Sequencing used PBMCs from the stem cell graft donor, obtained from the stem cell graft. This CDR3 is CASSASTFGTQYF. The CDR3 DNA follows: TGTGCCAGCAGTGCTTCTACTTTCGGGACCCAGTACTTC. Full variable domain (outside the CDR3, taken from reference TRBV2 and TRBJ2-5): EPEVTQTPSHQVTQMGQEVILRCVPISNHLYFYWYRQILGQKVEFLVSFYNNEISEKSEIFDDQFSVERPDGSNFTLKIRSTKLEDSAMYFCASSASTFGTQYFGPGTRLLVL.